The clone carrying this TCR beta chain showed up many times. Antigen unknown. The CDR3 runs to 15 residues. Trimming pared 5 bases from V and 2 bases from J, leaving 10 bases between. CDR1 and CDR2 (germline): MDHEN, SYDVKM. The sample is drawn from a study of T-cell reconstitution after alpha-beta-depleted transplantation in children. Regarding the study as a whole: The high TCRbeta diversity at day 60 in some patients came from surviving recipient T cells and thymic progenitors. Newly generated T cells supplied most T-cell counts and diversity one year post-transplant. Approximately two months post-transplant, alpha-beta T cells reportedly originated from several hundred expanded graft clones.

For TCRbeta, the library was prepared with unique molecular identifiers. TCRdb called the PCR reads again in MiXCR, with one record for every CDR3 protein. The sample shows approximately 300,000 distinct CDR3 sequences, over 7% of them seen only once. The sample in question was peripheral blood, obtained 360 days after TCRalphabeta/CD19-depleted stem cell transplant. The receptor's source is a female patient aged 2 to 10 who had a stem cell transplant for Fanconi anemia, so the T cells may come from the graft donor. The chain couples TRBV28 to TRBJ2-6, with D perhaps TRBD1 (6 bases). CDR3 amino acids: CASSLTGTGANVLTF. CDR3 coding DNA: TGTGCCAGCAGTCTAACAGGGACTGGGGCCAACGTCCTGACTTTC.